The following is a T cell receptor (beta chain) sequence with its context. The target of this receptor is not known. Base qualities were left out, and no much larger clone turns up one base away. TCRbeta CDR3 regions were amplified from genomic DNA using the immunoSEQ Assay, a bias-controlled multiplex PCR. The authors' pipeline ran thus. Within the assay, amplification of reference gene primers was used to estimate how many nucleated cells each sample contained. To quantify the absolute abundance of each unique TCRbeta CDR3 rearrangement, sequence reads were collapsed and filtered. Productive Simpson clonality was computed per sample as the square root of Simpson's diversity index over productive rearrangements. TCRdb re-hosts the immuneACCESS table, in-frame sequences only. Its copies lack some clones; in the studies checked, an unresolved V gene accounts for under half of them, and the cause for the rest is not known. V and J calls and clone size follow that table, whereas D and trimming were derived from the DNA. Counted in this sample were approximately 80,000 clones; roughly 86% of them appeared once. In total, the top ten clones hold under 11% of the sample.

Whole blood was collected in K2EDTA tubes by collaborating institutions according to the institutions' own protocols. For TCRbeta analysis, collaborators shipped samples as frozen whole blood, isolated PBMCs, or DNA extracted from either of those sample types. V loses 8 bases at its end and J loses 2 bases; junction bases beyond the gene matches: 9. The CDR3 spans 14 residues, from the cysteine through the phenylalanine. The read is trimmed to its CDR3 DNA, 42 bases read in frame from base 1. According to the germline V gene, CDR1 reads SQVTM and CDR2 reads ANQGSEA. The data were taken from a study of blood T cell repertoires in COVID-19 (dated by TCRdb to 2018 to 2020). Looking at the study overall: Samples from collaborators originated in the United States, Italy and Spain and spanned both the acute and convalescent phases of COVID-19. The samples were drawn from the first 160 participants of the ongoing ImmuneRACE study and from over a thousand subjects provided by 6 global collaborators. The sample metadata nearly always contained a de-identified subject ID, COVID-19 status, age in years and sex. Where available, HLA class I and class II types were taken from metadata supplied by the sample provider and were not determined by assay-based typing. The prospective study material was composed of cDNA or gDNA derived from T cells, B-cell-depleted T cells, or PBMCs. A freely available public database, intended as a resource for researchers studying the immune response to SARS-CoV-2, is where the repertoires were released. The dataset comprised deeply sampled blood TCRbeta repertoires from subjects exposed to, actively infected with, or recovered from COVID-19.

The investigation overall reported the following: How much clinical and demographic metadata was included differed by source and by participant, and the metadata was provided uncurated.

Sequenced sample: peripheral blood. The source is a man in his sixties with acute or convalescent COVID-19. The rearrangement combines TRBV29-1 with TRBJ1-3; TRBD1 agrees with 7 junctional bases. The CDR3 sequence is CSTQGVLTGNTIYF. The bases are TGCAGCACCCAGGGGGTCTTAACTGGAAACACCATATATTTT.